The 2 T cell receptor beta chains in this list originate from one sample, sequenced in a study of T cell responses to AZD1222 COVID-19 vaccine. Sequencing was performed with immunoSEQ multiplex PCR; in TCRdb, only in-frame clones are kept and a portion is missing. The sample shows 150,000 to 200,000 clones, roughly 87% of them seen only once. Sequences were derived from peripheral blood, sampled on day 0 of AZD1222 vaccination. The receptors stem from an adult in good health.

V is TRBV6-1 and J is TRBJ1-6; perhaps TRBD1 as D (6 bases). Germline V gene lookup returns CDR1 MNHNS and CDR2 SASEGT. The CDR3 contains 15 residues. V lost 2 bases to trimming and J lost 7 bases, with 12 bases between them. DNA of the CDR3: TGTGCCAGCAGTGAACGGGGGGCCGGGAATTCACCCCTCCACTTT. Translated: CASSERGAGNSPLHF.

This chain connects TRBV5-1 to TRBJ2-6; perhaps TRBD1 as D (6 bases). The ends were cut back, 0 bases at V and 0 bases at J, with 16 bases in the middle. This CDR3 has 19 amino acids. Per the germline V gene, CDR1 is SGHRS and CDR2 is YFSETQ. CDR3 loop: CASSLATGVAYSGANVLTF. The CDR3 coding sequence is TGCGCCAGCAGCTTGGCGACAGGAGTAGCTTACTCTGGGGCCAACGTCCTGACTTTC.